A single T cell receptor (beta chain) is shown here with its context. Its target is unknown. These data originate in a study of CD8+CD57+ T cells in acquired aplastic anemia. Looking at the study overall: Across the sorted CD4+ and CD8+ cells, DNA amounts averaged roughly 3 ug. Healthy-donor CD4+ cells averaged approximately 9.8 million reads.

J gave up 8 bases and V 2 bases, and 9 bases lay outside the gene matches. The germline V gene has CDR1 DFQATT and CDR2 SNEGSKA (reference sequence). The CDR3 spans 14 residues. The study's findings and limits: The CD8+ Simpson's diversity of patients and controls was not significantly different.

Investigators profiled TCR beta VDJ and CDR3 from genomic DNA template. TCRdb re-called the reads through MiXCR, storing one row per CDR3 protein. This sample has 400,000 to 450,000 distinct CDR3 sequences, with under 80% found just once. The specimen was sorted CD4+, CD8+, or CD8+CD57+ T cells (not recorded which) from PBMCs. V gene TRBV20-1 combines with J gene TRBJ2-1, with 7 nucleotides matching TRBD1. This TCR derives from a human donor in good health, serving as a control. CDR3 residues: CSARNPGQTHEQFF. The CDR3 coding sequence is TGCAGTGCTAGAAACCCGGGACAGACCCATGAGCAGTTCTTC.